The rows below give T cell receptor beta chains drawn from one sample of a study of T cell responses to AZD1222 COVID-19 vaccine. The table came from immunoSEQ multiplex PCR; TCRdb's copy has only in-frame clones and leaves some out. The data show approximately 79,000 clones, approximately 91% seen once. Sequencing used peripheral blood, obtained on day 0 of AZD1222 vaccination. These receptors came from an adult in good health. The CDR3 runs from the conserved cysteine through the conserved F or W. D genes are given only for firm matches.

>NA|TRBJ1-2|TRBV4-1
CASSPGEGHYGYTF
>NA|TRBJ1-6|TRBV3-1/TRBV3-2
CASSQSGNSPLHF
>NA|TRBJ2-5|TRBV10-2
CASTTEETQYF
>TRBD1|TRBJ1-1|TRBV7-2
CASSPQGSTEAFF
>TRBD1|TRBJ1-5|TRBV7-6
CASSLGTGINQPQHF
>NA|TRBJ1-2|TRBV12-2
CASRFPGSNYGYTF
>NA|TRBJ1-4|TRBV12-3/TRBV12-4
CASSSGYEKLFF
>TRBD1|TRBJ2-7|TRBV10-2
CAGTRTGTYEQYF
>NA|TRBJ1-1|TRBV19
CASRTPGETEAFF
>TRBD1|TRBJ1-2|TRBV30
CACRQGRNYGYTF
>NA|TRBJ1-4|TRBV7-8
CASSSRPGLSEKLFF
>NA|TRBJ2-3|TRBV5-4
CASSLGGNPRTDTQYF
>NA|TRBJ1-5|TRBV20-1
CSASVSGPDQPQHF
>NA|TRBJ1-2|TRBV3-1/TRBV3-2
CASSHAIQVGIYGYTF
>TRBD1|TRBJ1-4|TRBV7-9
CASSSGGQQNEKLFF
>NA|TRBJ2-4|TRBV3-1/TRBV3-2
CASSGYLQRKNIQYF
>TRBD2|TRBJ2-3|TRBV6-5
CASSYGAGGFADTQYF
>NA|TRBJ2-1|TRBV5-4
CASSPQGGVYNEQFF
>TRBD1|TRBJ2-7|TRBV29-1
CSAQDRGPYEQYF
>NA|TRBJ2-5|TRBV10-2
CASTSRGLETQYF
>NA|TRBJ2-3|TRBV9
CASSVEGVFPDTQYF
>NA|TRBJ2-7|TRBV6-5
CASSTPGTLYEQYF
>NA|TRBJ1-4|TRBV6-4
CASRPRTSGEKLFF
>NA|TRBJ1-2|TRBV5-4
CASSLEGYGYTF
>NA|TRBJ2-2|TRBV5-1
CASSLGHNTGELFF
>TRBD1|TRBJ1-5|TRBV7-2
CASSLTGGRGQPQHF
>NA|TRBJ1-1|TRBV5-5
CASNPPPIKGTEAFF
>NA|TRBJ1-6|TRBV18
CASSPTGVDSPLHF
>NA|TRBJ2-3|TRBV5-1
CASSLGGYTDTQYF
>NA|TRBJ2-1|TRBV2
CASSLRGGGNNEQFF
>NA|TRBJ1-1|TRBV2
CASIPSGYTEAFF